These 10 T cell receptor beta chains were all obtained from the same sample, sequenced in a study of post-analysis software for immune sequencing data. Findings of the study overall: Patients showed TRBV5-6, TRBV5-1 and TRBV20-1 among about five TRBV segments more frequent than in controls.

The authors incorporated unique molecular identifiers into the TCR beta cDNA libraries. TCRdb redid the calling of the PCR reads with MiXCR, one entry per CDR3 protein. The sample contains about 820,000 distinct CDR3 sequences, roughly 50% of which appear only once. Their specific antigens are unknown. Sequencing used blood. The receptors stem from a girl aged 5 to 17 with multiple sclerosis.

The V call is TRBV6-2 or TRBV6-3, the J call TRBJ2-4, with 7 bases lining up with TRBD2. The DNA end favors TRBJ2-7, so the J call may be wrong. This CDR3 has 13 amino acids. Germline CDR1 is MNHEY and CDR2 is SVGEGT. The CDR3 nucleotides read TGTGCCAGCAGTCCGAGGGAGGGCTCCGAGCAGTACTTC. It translates to CASSPREGSEQYF.

The chain couples TRBV27 to TRBJ2-7, with 8 bases lining up with TRBD2. The germline CDR1 and CDR2 sequences are MNHEY and SMNVEV (reference sequence). CDR3 length: 14 amino acids. The V and J ends lost 8 bases and 0 bases, in that order; junction bases with no gene match: 6. The CDR3 DNA sequence: TGTGCCAGCGGTAGCGGGATCTCCTCCTACGAGCAGTACTTC. It codes for CASGSGISSYEQYF.

The V call is TRBV7-9, the J call TRBJ2-7; TRBD2 aligns across 10 bases. The CDR3 is 14 amino acids. Germline V gives CDR1 SEHNR, CDR2 FQNEAQ (reference sequence). J was trimmed by 4 bases and V by 2 bases; bases with no gene match: 2. The CDR3 DNA sequence: TGTGCCAGCAGCTTAATAGCGGGAGGTTACGAGCAGTACTTC. Protein sequence: CASSLIAGGYEQYF.

The CDR3 bases are TGTGCCAGCAGTTACTCGGGGGCGGGGCTAATCTACGAGCAGTACTTC. Translating it yields CASSYSGAGLIYEQYF. The rearrangement uses TRBV6-5 and TRBJ2-7; either TRBD1 or TRBD2 may fit D (6 bases each). The V end was cut by 0 bases, the J end by 3 bases, with 15 bases between. CDR3 length equals 16 residues. The germline V gene has CDR1 MNHEY and CDR2 SVGAGI.

A few counts support this clonotype. CDR3: CAISERTGLAKNIQYF. In DNA form, the CDR3 reads TGTGCCATCAGTGAGAGGACAGGGCTAGCCAAAAACATTCAGTACTTC. The chain couples TRBV10-3 to TRBJ2-4; 8 nucleotides align to TRBD1. Looked up from germline, CDR1 is ENHRY and CDR2 is SYGVKD. The CDR3 sequence is 16 residues long. V lost 2 bases, J lost 0 bases, and 3 bases stayed unmatched.

The rearrangement joins TRBV28 to TRBJ2-1, with 9 bases identical to TRBD1. With 5 bases clipped from V and 14 bases from J, the junction kept 16 bases outside the gene matches. The CDR3 is 15 amino acids. Germline CDR1 is MDHEN and CDR2 is SYDVKM. The CDR3 spells CASSPGGQGPRGEFF. The CDR3 DNA reads as TGTGCCAGCAGTCCTGGGGGACAGGGACCTCGGGGGGAGTTCTTC.

This clonotype was observed a handful of times. The chain carries TRBV20-1 and TRBJ2-4; no definite D call. The better agreement between TRBJ2-7 and the DNA end casts doubt on the J call. The CDR3 has 15 amino acids. Germline V gene lookup returns CDR1 DFQATT and CDR2 SNEGSKA (reference sequence). The CDR3 bases are TGCAGTGCTAGAGGTTTGAGAGTATCTGCTAACGAGCAGTACTTC. This translates into CSARGLRVSANEQYF.

The chain uses TRBV7-2 and TRBJ1-2, with D possibly being TRBD1 (5 bases). The germline V gene has CDR1 SGHTA and CDR2 FQGNSA. V was trimmed by 9 bases and J by 6 bases, leaving 20 bases between them. There are 14 residues in the CDR3. The chain's CDR3 is CASYRGGREDGYTF. CDR3 bases: TGTGCCAGTTACCGGGGAGGCAGGGAGGATGGCTACACCTTC.

The chain joins TRBV5-6 to TRBJ2-5; possibly TRBD1 or TRBD2 for D (5 bases each). V lost 2 bases and J lost 5, with 25 bases in between. Germline V lookup: CDR1 SGHDT, CDR2 YYEEEE. This CDR3 has 18 amino acids. This chain's CDR3 is CASSFPRGQGRGLETQYF. The CDR3 bases are TGTGCCAGCAGCTTTCCCCGGGGCCAGGGAAGAGGCTTGGAGACCCAGTACTTC.

As DNA, the CDR3 is TGTGCCAGCAGTTACTCGGCCGGCAGGGGCTATGGCTACACCTTC. It yields the protein CASSYSAGRGYGYTF. The genes are TRBV6-6 and TRBJ1-2; maybe TRBD1 (6 bases). CDR3 length: 15 amino acids. Trimming shortened V by 0 bases and J by 4 bases, and 12 bases separated the two germline ends. The germline gives CDR1 MNHNY, CDR2 SVGAGI (reference sequence).